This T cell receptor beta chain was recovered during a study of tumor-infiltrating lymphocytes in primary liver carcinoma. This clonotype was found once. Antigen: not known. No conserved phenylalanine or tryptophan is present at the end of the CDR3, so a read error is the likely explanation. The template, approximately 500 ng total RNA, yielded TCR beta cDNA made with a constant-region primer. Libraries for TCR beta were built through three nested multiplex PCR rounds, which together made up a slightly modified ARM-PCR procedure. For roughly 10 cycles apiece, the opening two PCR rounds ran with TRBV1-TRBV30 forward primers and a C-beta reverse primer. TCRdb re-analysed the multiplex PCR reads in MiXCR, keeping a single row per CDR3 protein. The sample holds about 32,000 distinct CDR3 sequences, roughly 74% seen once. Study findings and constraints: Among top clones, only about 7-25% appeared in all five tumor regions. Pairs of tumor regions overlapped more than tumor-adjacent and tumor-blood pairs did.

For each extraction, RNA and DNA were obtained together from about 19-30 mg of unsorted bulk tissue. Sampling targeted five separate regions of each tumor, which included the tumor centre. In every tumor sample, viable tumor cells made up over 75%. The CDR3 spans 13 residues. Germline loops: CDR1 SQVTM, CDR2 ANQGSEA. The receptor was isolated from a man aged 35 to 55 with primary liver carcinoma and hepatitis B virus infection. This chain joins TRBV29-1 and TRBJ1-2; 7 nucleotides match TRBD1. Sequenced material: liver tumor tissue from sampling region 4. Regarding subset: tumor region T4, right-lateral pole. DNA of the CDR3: TGCAGTGTTAAAGTAGGCAGGGGGAATGGCTACACCTTA. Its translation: CSVKVGRGNGYTL.